What follows are 11 T cell receptor beta chains derived from one specimen sequenced in a study of CD8+CD57+ T cells in acquired aplastic anemia. Genomic DNA, the template, was used for profiling of the TCR beta VDJ and CDR3. TCRdb re-analysed the reads in MiXCR, keeping a single row per CDR3 protein. The repertoire holds around 160,000 distinct CDR3 sequences, under 55% seen once, with around 2.9% in the top ten. Only patients with CD8+CD57+ cell expansion on flow cytometry were chosen for sequencing. Sequencing was done on a sample of sorted CD4+, CD8+, or CD8+CD57+ T cells (not recorded which) from PBMCs. These receptors were taken from a human donor with aplastic anemia.

In its sample, this clonotype was seen a few times. The chain has TRBV6-1 and TRBJ2-1; tentatively, D is TRBD2 (5 bases). The V end was cut by 9 bases, the J end by 9 bases, with 27 bases between. CDR3 length equals 16 residues. Germline CDR1 and CDR2: MNHNS and SASEGT. CDR3 amino acids: CASLGLDLRAGGEQFF. The CDR3 DNA is TGTGCCAGTTTAGGTCTTGACTTGCGGGCCGGAGGTGAGCAGTTCTTC.

The rearrangement joins TRBV25-1 to TRBJ2-3; D perhaps matches TRBD2 (6 bases). Germline-derived CDR1 and CDR2 are MGHDK and SYGVNS. The CDR3 covers 15 residues. With 3 bases removed from V and 2 bases from J, the gap between germline ends came to 12 bases. The CDR3 DNA is TGTGCCAGCAGTGACAGTGGAGGGATCACAGATACGCAGTATTTT. Amino acid sequence: CASSDSGGITDTQYF.

This clonotype has just a few counts. The chain recombines TRBV10-3 with TRBJ2-1; 9 bases line up with TRBD2. From germline, CDR1 is ENHRY and CDR2 SYGVKD. The CDR3 is made up of 14 amino acids. V shed 6 bases and J 8 bases; nucleotides not matched to a gene: 8. The CDR3 DNA follows: TGTGCCATCAGGGGCGGAGCGGGGGGAGATGAGCAGTTCTTC. Amino acids: CAIRGGAGGDEQFF.

This clonotype was seen ten or more times. The chain combines TRBV7-2 with TRBJ2-1; D uncertain. Germline CDR1 reads SGHTA; CDR2 reads FQGNSA. V lost 0 bases to trimming and J lost 0 bases, with 12 bases between them. The CDR3 runs to 17 residues. CDR3 sequence reads: CASSLAGPSSSYNEQFF. The CDR3, as DNA: TGTGCCAGCAGCTTAGCTGGGCCTTCATCCTCCTACAATGAGCAGTTCTTC.

To note about this clonotype: A much larger clone differs by one base, so this may be a read error. Without the conserved terminal phenylalanine or tryptophan, this CDR3 likely stems from a read error. CDR3 region: CASSYVSWDEQFL. The CDR3 nucleotides are TGTGCCAGCAGTTACGTGTCGTGGGATGAGCAGTTCCTC. The rearrangement uses TRBV6-5 and TRBJ2-1; unclear D gene. The CDR3 sequence is 13 residues long. Trimming stripped 2 bases from V and 8 bases from J, with 10 bases between. Germline V gene data show CDR1 as MNHEY and CDR2 as SVGAGI.

This clonotype was recorded many times. The V call is TRBV20-1, the J call TRBJ1-1; D call uncertain. Germline V gives CDR1 DFQATT, CDR2 SNEGSKA (reference sequence). The CDR3 is made up of 12 amino acids. V was trimmed by 0 bases and J by 5 bases, leaving 7 bases between them. The CDR3 region is CSARDWGTEAFF. CDR3 DNA sequence: TGCAGTGCTAGAGATTGGGGAACTGAAGCTTTCTTT.

Concerning this clonotype itself: This may come from a read error, since a much larger clone is one base off. This rearrangement joins TRBV5-4 to TRBJ2-6; D call uncertain. V lost 7 bases to trimming and J lost 1 base, with 9 bases between them. Germline loops: CDR1 SGHNT, CDR2 YYREEE (reference sequence). The CDR3 extends over 14 amino acids. CDR3 DNA: TGTGCCAGCGACACCGTTTCTGGGGCCAACGTCCTGACTTTC. Translation gives CASDTVSGANVLTF.

This chain uses TRBV5-4 with TRBJ2-7; TRBD2 matches at 9 bases. The CDR3 is 14 amino acids. The V gene's germline CDR1 is SGHNT and CDR2 YYREEE (reference sequence). Losses at the gene ends were 1 base for V and 7 bases for J; bases not matched to a gene: 6. CDR3 loop: CASSLKRGAGEQYF. The CDR3 nucleotides are TGTGCCAGCAGCTTGAAGCGGGGGGCTGGGGAGCAGTACTTC.

At least ten counts were recorded for this clonotype. The chain recombines TRBV12-1 with TRBJ2-5. TRBV12-1 is labeled a pseudogene. The CDR3 is 11 residues long. The CDR3 DNA is TGTGCCAGCAGCTTTTTAGAGACCCAGTACTTC. Translated: CASSFLETQYF.

The chain recombines TRBV27 with TRBJ2-3; 13 bases are a match to TRBD2. This CDR3 is 16 amino acids long. Germline loops: CDR1 MNHEY, CDR2 SMNVEV (reference sequence). V dropped 3 bases and J dropped 2; count of bases not matched to a gene: 2. CDR3 sequence (DNA): TGTGCCAGCAGTTTGGGACTAGCGGGAATCACAGATACGCAGTATTTT. Translating gives CASSLGLAGITDTQYF.

The table lists this clonotype with a few counts. It may be a read error: a sequence one base away is much more abundant. V gene TRBV7-1 combines with J gene TRBJ2-3; TRBD1 agrees at 7 bases. TRBV7-1 is classed as an ORF, of uncertain function. The CDR3 is 18 amino acids. CDR3 nucleotides: TGTGCCAGCAGCTCTGACGTGTTAGGGGTAGGGGGCACAAATACGCAGTATTTT. Translated: CASSSDVLGVGGTNTQYF.